The 28 T cell receptor beta chains below come from one sample, sequenced in a study of vaccination and CD4 T cells after COVID-19. Cultured CD4+ T-cell DNA underwent Oncomine TCR Beta short-read sequencing. TCRdb recomputed calls from the PCR reads with MiXCR, one row per CDR3 protein. The sample has some 9,000 distinct CDR3 sequences, 68% seen once. Treatment reported: approximately nine-day PBMC culture with coronavirus spike peptide pools or control peptides (ViraFEST assay). These TCRs' antigens remain unknown. The sequences come from CD4+ T cells from blood, cultured in vitro, collected before SARS-CoV-2 vaccination. Source of these receptors: a human donor who had recovered from COVID-19.

This chain links TRBV7-3 with TRBJ2-5; no clear D gene. From germline, CDR1 is SGHTA and CDR2 FQGTGA. Trimming shortened V by 2 bases and J by 5 bases, and 9 bases separated the two germline ends. The CDR3 has 13 amino acids. The CDR3 bases are TGTGCCAGCAGCTTAGGTGCCTTGGAGACCCAGTACTTC. Its protein product is CASSLGALETQYF.

The chain carries TRBV24-1 and TRBJ1-2; D unresolved. Germline loops: CDR1 KGHDR, CDR2 SFDVKD. The CDR3 consists of 12 residues. Trimming shortened V by 5 bases and J by 1 base, and 4 bases separated the two germline ends. CDR3 in amino acids: CATSGVNYGYTF. CDR3 coding DNA: TGTGCCACCAGTGGAGTTAACTATGGCTACACCTTC.

The J gene is TRBJ2-2, the V gene TRBV12-3 or TRBV12-4, with 7 bases lining up with TRBD2. The CDR3 is 15 residues long. V lost 6 bases to trimming and J lost 8 bases; unmatched junction nucleotides: 12. This CDR3 is CASSQSGVAGGELFF. The CDR3 DNA sequence: TGTGCCAGCAGCCAGAGCGGGGTAGCTGGTGGGGAGCTGTTTTTT.

This clonotype came up a few times. The chain recombines TRBV5-4 with TRBJ2-7, with D unclear. CDR1 and CDR2 (germline): SGHNT, YYREEE (reference sequence). CDR3 length: 14 residues. Between the trimmed V and J ends, which lost 4 bases and 6 bases, there was a span of 17 bases. The CDR3 loop is CASSPQQAPGEQYF. CDR3 coding DNA: TGTGCCAGCAGCCCCCAGCAGGCCCCGGGCGAGCAGTACTTC.

The V and J genes are TRBV10-2 and TRBJ2-7; 8 nucleotides line up with TRBD1. Trimming took 2 bases from V and 6 from J; bases not matched to a gene: 3. Germline V CDR1 and CDR2: WSHSY, SAAADI. This CDR3 is 13 amino acids long. CDR3 nucleotide sequence: TGCGCCAGCAGTGAGACAGGGGGGAGCGAGCAGTACTTC. This codes for CASSETGGSEQYF.

The chain recombines TRBV15 with TRBJ1-1, with D perhaps matching TRBD1 (5 bases). The germline V and J ends were trimmed by 5 bases and 0 bases, with 19 bases remaining between them. CDR1 LNHNV and CDR2 YYDKDF come from the germline V gene (reference sequence). This CDR3 has 17 residues. The CDR3 DNA sequence: TGTGCCACCAGCCTACCCTATCAGGCAGGGATGAACACTGAAGCTTTCTTT. This encodes CATSLPYQAGMNTEAFF.

The CDR3 nucleotides are TGCAGTGCTACCAAACTTATTTCCGGGACAGGGTACCAAGAGACCCAGTACTTC. It is translated as CSATKLISGTGYQETQYF. The chain employs TRBV20-1 and TRBJ2-5; the match to TRBD1 covers 9 bases. With V trimmed by 4 bases and J by 0 bases, 15 bases remained unmatched. In germline, CDR1 is DFQATT, CDR2 SNEGSKA (reference sequence). This CDR3 has 18 residues.

The chain couples TRBV7-9 to TRBJ1-1, with unresolved D. This CDR3 contains 14 residues. Germline values: CDR1 SEHNR, CDR2 FQNEAQ (reference sequence). V lost 1 base and J 6 bases, leaving 12 bases between the germline ends. CDR3 amino acids: CASSLEVGVAEAFF. The CDR3 coding sequence is TGTGCCAGCAGCTTAGAGGTGGGCGTAGCTGAAGCTTTCTTT.

The gene calls are TRBV4-2 and TRBJ1-2, with TRBD1 identical over 12 bases. Germline V gene lookup returns CDR1 LGHNA and CDR2 YNFKEQ. The V gene end was trimmed by 0 bases and the J gene end by 7 bases; junction bases not matched to a gene: 6. This CDR3 comprises 16 residues. The CDR3 coding sequence is TGTGCCAGCAGCCAAGAGGGACAGGGGGCTTTAAGTGGCTACACCTTC. This codes for CASSQEGQGALSGYTF.

This clonotype was counted only a few times. J is TRBJ1-2 and V is TRBV5-1; 7 bases map to TRBD1. Germline-derived CDR1 and CDR2 are SGHRS and YFSETQ. J lost 8 bases, V lost 0 bases, and 4 bases had no gene match. The CDR3 is 13 amino acids. The CDR3 coding sequence is TGCGCCAGCAGCTTGGAGGCAGGGGGAGGCTACACCTTC. Protein: CASSLEAGGGYTF. Variable domain in full (rest from reference TRBV5-1 and TRBJ1-2): KAGVTQTPRYLIKTRGQQVTLSCSPISGHRSVSWYQQTPGQGLQFLFEYFSETQRNKGNFPGRFSGRQFSNSRSEMNVSTLELGDSALYLCASSLEAGGGYTFGSGTRLTVV.

This clonotype was picked up a small number of times. The genes are TRBV6-1 and TRBJ2-7, with D hard to call. The germline V and J ends were trimmed by 10 bases and 4 bases, with 11 bases remaining between them. Germline values: CDR1 MNHNS, CDR2 SASEGT. This CDR3 contains 11 residues. The CDR3 loop reads CATRVAYEQYF. Written as DNA, the CDR3 is TGTGCCACCCGGGTTGCTTACGAGCAGTACTTC.

This chain connects TRBV7-2 to TRBJ1-2; D ambiguous. The CDR3 spans 13 residues. Germline V gene lookup returns CDR1 SGHTA and CDR2 FQGNSA. V was trimmed by 6 bases and J by 3 bases, leaving 11 bases between them. The CDR3 protein is CASRASGDYGYTF. The CDR3 region has the DNA TGTGCCAGCAGGGCTTCAGGTGACTATGGCTACACCTTC.

J is TRBJ2-3 and V is TRBV20-1, with TRBD2 matching over 7 bases. The CDR3 contains 14 residues. V lost 4 bases and J lost 2; bases outside the gene matches: 6. Germline V gene sequence: CDR1 DFQATT, CDR2 SNEGSKA (reference sequence). CDR3 nucleotide sequence: TGCAGTGCTACGCGGGAGACCTACACAGATACGCAGTATTTT. This gives the protein CSATRETYTDTQYF.

The chain is built from TRBV15 and TRBJ2-2; no clear D. Trimming removed 3 bases at V and 2 bases at J, with 7 bases between. Germline CDR1 is LNHNV and CDR2 is YYDKDF (reference sequence). The CDR3 has 14 residues. The CDR3 nucleotides read TGTGCCACCAGCAGCCTGCCTAACACCGGGGAGCTGTTTTTT. Residues: CATSSLPNTGELFF.

The V gene is TRBV7-3, the J gene TRBJ2-1; 9 bases map to TRBD2. V lost 0 bases and J lost 5; bases outside the gene matches: 8. This CDR3 is 17 amino acids long. Germline values: CDR1 SGHTA, CDR2 FQGTGA. The CDR3 region is CASSLTAAGGSDNEQFF. The CDR3 nucleotides are TGTGCCAGCAGCTTAACGGCGGCGGGAGGGTCGGACAATGAGCAGTTCTTC.

This chain links TRBV20-1 with TRBJ1-2, with D unresolved. The V gene's germline CDR1 is DFQATT and CDR2 SNEGSKA (reference sequence). V was cut by 3 bases and J by 3 bases, with 8 bases left in between. This CDR3 is built from 12 residues. As DNA, the CDR3 is TGCAGTGCTAGTACGGGTTACTATGGCTACACCTTC. Translated, it gives CSASTGYYGYTF.

The chain couples TRBV19 to TRBJ1-2; unclear D gene. Germline V lookup: CDR1 LNHDA, CDR2 SQIVND (reference sequence). This CDR3 is 14 amino acids long. V gave up 4 bases and J gave up 2 bases, with 11 bases separating them. This chain's CDR3 is CASSNPPENYGYTF. The CDR3 DNA follows: TGTGCCAGTAGTAACCCCCCCGAGAACTATGGCTACACCTTC.

The rearrangement joins TRBV19 to TRBJ1-5; a weak D match, TRBD1 (5 bases). Trimming took 5 bases from V and 3 from J, leaving 14 bases between them. Germline V lookup: CDR1 LNHDA, CDR2 SQIVND (reference sequence). This CDR3 spans 15 amino acids. The CDR3 DNA reads as TGTGCCAGTAGTCTAGCCGGACAAATCAATCAGCCCCAGCATTTT. Translating gives CASSLAGQINQPQHF.

CDR3 sequence: CSGGTSGSWAQETQYF. CDR3 nucleotides: TGCAGTGGGGGGACTAGCGGGAGTTGGGCCCAAGAGACCCAGTACTTC. This chain uses TRBV20-1 with TRBJ2-5, with 14 bases identical to TRBD2. The CDR3 loop spans 16 amino acids. V shed 7 bases, J shed 1 base, and the junction held 8 bases outside the gene matches. Germline V lookup: CDR1 DFQATT, CDR2 SNEGSKA (reference sequence).

The J gene is TRBJ2-2, the V gene TRBV2; D possibly corresponds to TRBD1 (5 bases). Germline CDR1 SNHLY, CDR2 FYNNEI. CDR3 length: 15 residues. Trimming pared 5 bases from V and 7 bases from J, leaving 17 bases between. As DNA, the CDR3 is TGTGCCAGCAGTCGTGACAGACCCAAGGGCGGGGAGCTGTTTTTT. This gives the protein CASSRDRPKGGELFF.

In its sample, this clonotype was seen a few times. The V gene is TRBV6-2 or TRBV6-3, the J gene TRBJ1-5; TRBD1 agrees at 7 bases. The germline V gene encodes CDR1 MNHEY and CDR2 SVGEGT. Trimming at V came to 4 bases and at J to 0 bases, leaving 3 bases not matched to a gene. This CDR3 is built from 15 residues. The CDR3 DNA sequence: TGTGCCAGCAGTTGGGGGACAGATAGCAATCAGCCCCAGCATTTT. Translation gives CASSWGTDSNQPQHF.

The chain is built from TRBV6-1 and TRBJ2-2, with D hard to call. Trimming took 11 bases from V and 4 from J, leaving 17 bases between them. The CDR3 extends over 14 amino acids. Germline CDR1 is MNHNS and CDR2 is SASEGT. This CDR3 reads CAGILQDRTGELFF. Here the CDR3 DNA reads TGTGCCGGCATTCTCCAGGACCGCACCGGGGAGCTGTTTTTT.

This sequence joins TRBV20-1 and TRBJ2-1; D is possibly TRBD2 (5 bases). The CDR3 covers 16 residues. The germline V and J ends were trimmed by 1 base and 0 bases, with 13 bases remaining between them. The germline gives CDR1 DFQATT, CDR2 SNEGSKA (reference sequence). CDR3 protein: CSARVPSGSSYNEQFF. As DNA, the CDR3 is TGCAGTGCTAGAGTTCCAAGCGGATCCTCCTACAATGAGCAGTTCTTC.

V usage is TRBV10-3 and J usage is TRBJ2-5, with 7 bases identical to TRBD1. CDR3 length: 14 amino acids. The ends lost 8 bases at V and 1 base at J; junction bases unmatched: 7. Germline loops: CDR1 ENHRY, CDR2 SYGVKD. The CDR3 loop reads CAIARGQTQETQYF. The CDR3 coding sequence is TGTGCCATCGCTAGGGGACAGACCCAAGAGACCCAGTACTTC.

V is TRBV7-3 and J is TRBJ2-5; D is undetermined. The length of the CDR3 is 13 residues. Germline assignment: CDR1 SGHTA and CDR2 FQGTGA. V gave up 5 bases and J gave up 0 bases, with 7 bases separating them. CDR3 in DNA: TGTGCCAGCAGCCTAGAATACCAAGAGACCCAGTACTTC. The encoded protein is CASSLEYQETQYF. The whole variable domain, filled in from reference TRBV7-3 and TRBJ2-5, reads GAGVSQTPSNKVTEKGKYVELRCDPISGHTALYWYRQSLGQGPEFLIYFQGTGAADDSGLPNDRFFAVRPEGSVSTLKIQRTERGDSAVYLCASSLEYQETQYFGPGTRLLVL.

As regards this clonotype: Germline and junction disagree at one end, which may indicate a read error. The chain employs TRBV15 and TRBJ2-1; the match to TRBD2 covers 8 bases. The CDR3 length is 12 residues. The germline V gene has CDR1 LNHNV and CDR2 YYDKDF (reference sequence). The CDR3 protein is CATSRESGGEIF. CDR3 nucleotides: TGTGCCACCAGCAGAGAAAGCGGGGGCGAGATCTTC.

The chain joins TRBV20-1 to TRBJ1-1; D remains ambiguous. Germline loops: CDR1 DFQATT, CDR2 SNEGSKA (reference sequence). The CDR3 contains 13 residues. The ends were cut back, 1 base at V and 4 bases at J, with 10 bases in the middle. The CDR3 protein is CSARAGERTEAFF. CDR3 in DNA: TGCAGTGCTAGAGCTGGGGAGCGCACTGAAGCTTTCTTT.

The genes are TRBV10-3 and TRBJ1-2; 10 nucleotides agree with TRBD1. There are 14 residues in the CDR3. Unmatched junction bases numbered 7, after V lost 5 bases and J lost 7 bases. Germline CDR1 ENHRY, CDR2 SYGVKD. This CDR3 is CAISQGTGDSGYTF. The DNA of the CDR3 is TGTGCCATCAGTCAAGGGACAGGGGATTCTGGCTACACCTTC.